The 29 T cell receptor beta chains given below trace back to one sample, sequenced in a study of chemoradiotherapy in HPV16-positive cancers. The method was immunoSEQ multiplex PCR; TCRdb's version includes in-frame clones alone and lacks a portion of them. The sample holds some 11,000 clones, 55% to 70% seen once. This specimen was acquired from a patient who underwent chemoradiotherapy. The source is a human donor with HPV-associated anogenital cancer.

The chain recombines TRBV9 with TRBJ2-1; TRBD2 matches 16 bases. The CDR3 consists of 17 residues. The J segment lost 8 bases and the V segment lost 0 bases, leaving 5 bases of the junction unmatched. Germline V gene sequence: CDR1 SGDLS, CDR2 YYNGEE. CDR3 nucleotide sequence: TGTGCCAGCAGCGTAGAGGGACTAGCGGGGGGGCGTTATGAGCAGTTCTTC. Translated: CASSVEGLAGGRYEQFF.

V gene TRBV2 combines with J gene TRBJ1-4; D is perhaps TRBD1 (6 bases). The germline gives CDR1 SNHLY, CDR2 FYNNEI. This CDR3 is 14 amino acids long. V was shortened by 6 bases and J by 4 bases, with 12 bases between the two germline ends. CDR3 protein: CASRAGTSNEKLFF. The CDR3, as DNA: TGTGCCAGCAGAGCCGGGACAAGTAATGAAAAACTGTTTTTT.

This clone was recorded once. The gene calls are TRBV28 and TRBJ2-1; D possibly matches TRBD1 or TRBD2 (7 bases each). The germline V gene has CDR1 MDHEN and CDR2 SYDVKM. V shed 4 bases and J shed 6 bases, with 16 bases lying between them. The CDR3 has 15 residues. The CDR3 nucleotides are TGTGCCAGCAGTTCCTTGGCAGGGGGGGTCAATGAGCAGTTCTTC. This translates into CASSSLAGGVNEQFF.

Here the CDR3 DNA reads TGCAGCGTTCCGGAACGGGGTCTCAGGGGAGATACGCAGTATTTT. Its translation: CSVPERGLRGDTQYF. The V call is TRBV29-1, the J call TRBJ2-3; D possibly corresponds to TRBD1 (6 bases). The V end was cut by 5 bases, the J end by 5 bases, with 20 bases between. The CDR3 has 15 residues. Germline loops: CDR1 SQVTM, CDR2 ANQGSEA.

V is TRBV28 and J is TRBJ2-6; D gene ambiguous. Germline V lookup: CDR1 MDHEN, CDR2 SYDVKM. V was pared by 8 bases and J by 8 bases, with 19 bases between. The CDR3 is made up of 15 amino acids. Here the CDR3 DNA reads TGTGCCAGCTCGCCGGTGATTCGAACCTCCAACGTCCTGACTTTC. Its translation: CASSPVIRTSNVLTF.

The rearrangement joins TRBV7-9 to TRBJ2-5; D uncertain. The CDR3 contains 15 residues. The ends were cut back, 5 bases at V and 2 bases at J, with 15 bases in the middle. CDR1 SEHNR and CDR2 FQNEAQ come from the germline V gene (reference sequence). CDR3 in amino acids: CASSLTKIWQETQYF. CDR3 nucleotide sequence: TGTGCCAGCAGCCTGACAAAAATCTGGCAAGAGACCCAGTACTTC.

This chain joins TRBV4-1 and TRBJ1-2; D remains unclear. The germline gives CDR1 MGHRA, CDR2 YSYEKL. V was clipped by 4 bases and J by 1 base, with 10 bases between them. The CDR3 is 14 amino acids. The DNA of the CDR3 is TGCGCCAGCAGCCCTGGGAGGCTTAACTATGGCTACACCTTC. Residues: CASSPGRLNYGYTF.

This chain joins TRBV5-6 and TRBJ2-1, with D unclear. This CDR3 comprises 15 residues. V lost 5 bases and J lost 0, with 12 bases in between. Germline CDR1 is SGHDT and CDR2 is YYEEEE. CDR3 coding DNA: TGTGCCAGCAGTCCCGACTCGAGCTCCTACAATGAGCAGTTCTTC. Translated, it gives CASSPDSSSYNEQFF.

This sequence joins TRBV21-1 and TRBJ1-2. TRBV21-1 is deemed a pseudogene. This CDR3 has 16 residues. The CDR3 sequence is CASSKGRQRGNYGYTF. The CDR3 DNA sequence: TGTGCCAGCAGCAAAGGAAGACAGAGGGGAAACTATGGCTACACCTTC.

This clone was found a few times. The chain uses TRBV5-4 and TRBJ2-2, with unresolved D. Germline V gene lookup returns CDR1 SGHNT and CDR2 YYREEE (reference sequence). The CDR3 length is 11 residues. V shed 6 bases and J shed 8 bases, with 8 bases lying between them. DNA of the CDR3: TGTGCCAGCAAGCTTCAAGGGGAGCTGTTTTTT. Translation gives CASKLQGELFF.

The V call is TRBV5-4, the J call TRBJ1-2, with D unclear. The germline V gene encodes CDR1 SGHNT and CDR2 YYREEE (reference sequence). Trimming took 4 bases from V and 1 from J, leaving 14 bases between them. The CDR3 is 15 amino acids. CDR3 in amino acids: CASSPALTDNYGYTF. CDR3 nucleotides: TGTGCCAGCAGCCCAGCTTTGACGGATAACTATGGCTACACCTTC.

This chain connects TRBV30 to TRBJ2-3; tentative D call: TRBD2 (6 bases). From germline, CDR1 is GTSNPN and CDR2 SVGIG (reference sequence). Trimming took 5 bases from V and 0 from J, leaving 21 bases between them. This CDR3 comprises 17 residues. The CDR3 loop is CAWAVLLGLYSTDTQYF. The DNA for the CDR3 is TGTGCCTGGGCCGTACTACTAGGACTATATAGCACAGATACGCAGTATTTT.

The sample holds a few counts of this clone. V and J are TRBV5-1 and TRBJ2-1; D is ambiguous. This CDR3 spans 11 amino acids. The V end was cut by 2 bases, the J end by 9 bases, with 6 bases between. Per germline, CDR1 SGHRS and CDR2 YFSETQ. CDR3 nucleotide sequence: TGCGCCAGCAGCTTAAACGGTGAGCAGTTCTTC. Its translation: CASSLNGEQFF. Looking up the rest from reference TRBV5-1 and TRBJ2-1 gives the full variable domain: KAGVTQTPRYLIKTRGQQVTLSCSPISGHRSVSWYQQTPGQGLQFLFEYFSETQRNKGNFPGRFSGRQFSNSRSEMNVSTLELGDSALYLCASSLNGEQFFGPGTRLTVL.

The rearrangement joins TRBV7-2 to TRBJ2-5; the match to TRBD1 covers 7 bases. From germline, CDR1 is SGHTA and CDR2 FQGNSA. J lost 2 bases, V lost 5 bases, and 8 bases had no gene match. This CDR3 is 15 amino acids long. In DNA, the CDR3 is TGTGCCAGCAGCCGTACAGGGGTCCGGCAAGAGACCCAGTACTTC. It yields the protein CASSRTGVRQETQYF.

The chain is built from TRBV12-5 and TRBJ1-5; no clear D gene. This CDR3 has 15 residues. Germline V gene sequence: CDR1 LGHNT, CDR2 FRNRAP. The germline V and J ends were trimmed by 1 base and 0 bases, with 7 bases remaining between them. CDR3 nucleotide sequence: TGTGCTAGTGGTTTGGGGCTCTATAGCAATCAGCCCCAGCATTTT. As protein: CASGLGLYSNQPQHF.

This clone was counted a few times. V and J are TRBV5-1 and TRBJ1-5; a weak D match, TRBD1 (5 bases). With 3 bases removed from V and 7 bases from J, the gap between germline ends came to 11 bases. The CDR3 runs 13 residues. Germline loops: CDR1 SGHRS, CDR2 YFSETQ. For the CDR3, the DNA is TGCGCCAGCAGCTCCGGCGGGGACCAGCCCCAGCATTTT. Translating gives CASSSGGDQPQHF.

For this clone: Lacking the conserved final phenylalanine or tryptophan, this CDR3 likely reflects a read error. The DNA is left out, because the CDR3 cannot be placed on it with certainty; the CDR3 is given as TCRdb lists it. CDR3 residues: CVRVPGQRWP. The gene calls are TRBV7-5 and TRBJ2-7; the table's TRBD1 call for D was not verified on the DNA. TRBV7-5 is recorded as a pseudogene. The CDR3 is 10 residues long, counting both termini.

This chain's CDR3 is CASSLGYNYGYTF. CDR3 DNA sequence: TGTGCCAGCAGCTTGGGGTATAACTATGGCTACACCTTC. The chain employs TRBV5-5 and TRBJ1-2; the D is unclear. V shed 0 bases and J shed 1 base, with 4 bases lying between them. Germline CDR1 and CDR2: SGHKS and YYEKEE (reference sequence). CDR3 length: 13 amino acids. The variable domain in full, with the rest retrieved from reference TRBV5-5 and TRBJ1-2, is DAGVTQSPTHLIKTRGQQVTLRCSPISGHKSVSWYQQVLGQGPQFIFQYYEKEERGRGNFPDRFSARQFPNYSSELNVNALLLGDSALYLCASSLGYNYGYTFGSGTRLTVV.

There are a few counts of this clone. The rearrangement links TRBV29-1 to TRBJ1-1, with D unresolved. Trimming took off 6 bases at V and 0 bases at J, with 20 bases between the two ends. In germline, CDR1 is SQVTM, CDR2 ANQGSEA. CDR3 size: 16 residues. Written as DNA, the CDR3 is TGCAGCGTATTTCTAAACCCAGTGGGGTTGAACACTGAAGCTTTCTTT. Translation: CSVFLNPVGLNTEAFF. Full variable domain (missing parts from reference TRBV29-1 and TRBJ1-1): SAVISQKPSRDICQRGTSLTIQCQVDSQVTMMFWYRQQPGQSLTLIATANQGSEATYESGFVIDKFPISRPNLTFSTLTVSNMSPEDSSIYLCSVFLNPVGLNTEAFFGQGTRLTVV.

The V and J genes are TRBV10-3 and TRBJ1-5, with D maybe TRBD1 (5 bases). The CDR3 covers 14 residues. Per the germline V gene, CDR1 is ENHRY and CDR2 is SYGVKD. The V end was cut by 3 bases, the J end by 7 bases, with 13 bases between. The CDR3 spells CAISDSTVSQPQHF. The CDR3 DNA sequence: TGTGCCATCAGTGATTCGACAGTATCGCAGCCCCAGCATTTT.

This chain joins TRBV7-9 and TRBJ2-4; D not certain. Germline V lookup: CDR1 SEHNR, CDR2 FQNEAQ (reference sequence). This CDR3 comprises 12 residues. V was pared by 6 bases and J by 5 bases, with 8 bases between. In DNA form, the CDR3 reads TGTGCCAGCAGAGAGGCGGAAAACATTCAGTACTTC. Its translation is CASREAENIQYF.

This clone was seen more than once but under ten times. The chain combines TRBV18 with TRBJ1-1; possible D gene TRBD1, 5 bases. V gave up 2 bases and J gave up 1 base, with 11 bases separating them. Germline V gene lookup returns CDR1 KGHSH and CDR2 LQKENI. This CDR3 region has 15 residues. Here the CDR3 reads CASSPSQGRNTEAFF. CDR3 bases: TGTGCCAGCTCACCATCCCAGGGAAGGAACACTGAAGCTTTCTTT. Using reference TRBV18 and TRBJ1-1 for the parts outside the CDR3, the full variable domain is NAGVMQNPRHLVRRRGQEARLRCSPMKGHSHVYWYRQLPEEGLKFMVYLQKENIIDESGMPKERFSAEFPKEGPSILRIQQVVRGDSAAYFCASSPSQGRNTEAFFGQGTRLTVV.

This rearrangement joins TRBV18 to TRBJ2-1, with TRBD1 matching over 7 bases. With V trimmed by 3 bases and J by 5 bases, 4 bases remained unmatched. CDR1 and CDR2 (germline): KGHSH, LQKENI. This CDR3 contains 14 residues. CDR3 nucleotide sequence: TGTGCCAGCTCACCGACAGGGTCCGACAATGAGCAGTTCTTC. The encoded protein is CASSPTGSDNEQFF. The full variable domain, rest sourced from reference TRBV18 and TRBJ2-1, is NAGVMQNPRHLVRRRGQEARLRCSPMKGHSHVYWYRQLPEEGLKFMVYLQKENIIDESGMPKERFSAEFPKEGPSILRIQQVVRGDSAAYFCASSPTGSDNEQFFGPGTRLTVL.

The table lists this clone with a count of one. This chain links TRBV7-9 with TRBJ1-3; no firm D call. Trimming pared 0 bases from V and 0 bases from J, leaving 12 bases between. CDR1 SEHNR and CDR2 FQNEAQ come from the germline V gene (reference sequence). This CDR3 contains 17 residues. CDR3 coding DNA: TGTGCCAGCAGCTTAGCACTATTAGGACGCTCTGGAAACACCATATATTTT. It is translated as CASSLALLGRSGNTIYF. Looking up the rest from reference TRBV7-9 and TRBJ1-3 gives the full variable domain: DTGVSQNPRHKITKRGQNVTFRCDPISEHNRLYWYRQTLGQGPEFLTYFQNEAQLEKSRLLSDRFSAERPKGSFSTLEIQRTEQGDSAMYLCASSLALLGRSGNTIYFGEGSWLTVV.

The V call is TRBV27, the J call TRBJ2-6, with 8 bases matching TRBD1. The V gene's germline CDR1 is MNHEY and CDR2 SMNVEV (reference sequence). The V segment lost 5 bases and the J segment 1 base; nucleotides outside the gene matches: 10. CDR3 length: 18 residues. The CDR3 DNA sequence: TGTGCCAGCAGTCCCTGGGGACAGGCGGGGTCTGGGGCCAACGTCCTGACTTTC. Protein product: CASSPWGQAGSGANVLTF.

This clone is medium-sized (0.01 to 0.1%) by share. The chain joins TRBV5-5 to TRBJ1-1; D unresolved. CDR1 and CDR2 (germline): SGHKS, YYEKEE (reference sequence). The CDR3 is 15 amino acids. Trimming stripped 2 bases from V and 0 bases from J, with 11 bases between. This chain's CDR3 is CASSLARNLNTEAFF. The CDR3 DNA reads TGTGCCAGCAGCTTAGCCAGAAATTTGAACACTGAAGCTTTCTTT.

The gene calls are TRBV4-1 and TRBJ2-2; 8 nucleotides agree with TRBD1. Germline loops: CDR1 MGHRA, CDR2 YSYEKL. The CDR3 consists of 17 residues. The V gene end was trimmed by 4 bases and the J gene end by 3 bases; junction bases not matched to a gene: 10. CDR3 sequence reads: CASSRLGQGRYTGELFF. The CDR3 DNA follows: TGCGCCAGCAGCCGCCTCGGACAGGGCAGGTACACCGGGGAGCTGTTTTTT.

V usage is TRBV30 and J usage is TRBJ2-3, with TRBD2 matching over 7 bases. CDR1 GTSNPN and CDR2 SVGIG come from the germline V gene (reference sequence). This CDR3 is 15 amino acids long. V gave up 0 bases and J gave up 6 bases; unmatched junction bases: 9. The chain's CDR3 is CAWSVSSGVRDTQYF. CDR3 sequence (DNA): TGTGCCTGGAGTGTATCCAGCGGGGTTCGTGATACGCAGTATTTT. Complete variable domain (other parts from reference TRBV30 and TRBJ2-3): SQTIHQWPATLVQPVGSPLSLECTVEGTSNPNLYWYRQAAGRGLQLLFYSVGIGQISSEVPQNLSASRPQDRQFILSSKKLLLSDSGFYLCAWSVSSGVRDTQYFGPGTRLTVL.

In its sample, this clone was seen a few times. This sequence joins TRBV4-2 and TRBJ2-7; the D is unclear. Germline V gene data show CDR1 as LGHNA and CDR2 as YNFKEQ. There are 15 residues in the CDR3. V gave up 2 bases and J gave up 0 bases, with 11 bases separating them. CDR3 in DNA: TGTGCCAGCAGCCAACTCCCACAGAGCTCCTACGAGCAGTACTTC. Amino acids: CASSQLPQSSYEQYF.